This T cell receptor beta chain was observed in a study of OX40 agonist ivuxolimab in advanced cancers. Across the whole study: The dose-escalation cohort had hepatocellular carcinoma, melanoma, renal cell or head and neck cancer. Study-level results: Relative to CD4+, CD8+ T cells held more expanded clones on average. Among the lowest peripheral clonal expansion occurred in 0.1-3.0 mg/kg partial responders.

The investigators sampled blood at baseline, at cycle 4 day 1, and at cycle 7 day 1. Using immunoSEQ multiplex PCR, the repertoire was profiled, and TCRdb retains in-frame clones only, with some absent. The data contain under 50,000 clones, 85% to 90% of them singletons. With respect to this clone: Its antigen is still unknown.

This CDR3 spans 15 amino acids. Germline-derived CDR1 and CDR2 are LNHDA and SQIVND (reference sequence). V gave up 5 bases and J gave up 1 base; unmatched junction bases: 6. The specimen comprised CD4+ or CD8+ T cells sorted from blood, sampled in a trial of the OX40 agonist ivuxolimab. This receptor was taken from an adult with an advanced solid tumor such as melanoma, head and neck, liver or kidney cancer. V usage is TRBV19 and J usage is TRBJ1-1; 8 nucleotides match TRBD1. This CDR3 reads CASSPRTGKNTEAFF. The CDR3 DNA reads TGTGCCAGTAGTCCCCGGACAGGGAAGAACACTGAAGCTTTCTTT. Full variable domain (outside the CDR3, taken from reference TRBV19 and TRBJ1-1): DGGITQSPKYLFRKEGQNVTLSCEQNLNHDAMYWYRQDPGQGLRLIYYSQIVNDFQKGDIAEGYSVSREKKESFPLTVTSAQKNPTAFYLCASSPRTGKNTEAFFGQGTRLTVV.